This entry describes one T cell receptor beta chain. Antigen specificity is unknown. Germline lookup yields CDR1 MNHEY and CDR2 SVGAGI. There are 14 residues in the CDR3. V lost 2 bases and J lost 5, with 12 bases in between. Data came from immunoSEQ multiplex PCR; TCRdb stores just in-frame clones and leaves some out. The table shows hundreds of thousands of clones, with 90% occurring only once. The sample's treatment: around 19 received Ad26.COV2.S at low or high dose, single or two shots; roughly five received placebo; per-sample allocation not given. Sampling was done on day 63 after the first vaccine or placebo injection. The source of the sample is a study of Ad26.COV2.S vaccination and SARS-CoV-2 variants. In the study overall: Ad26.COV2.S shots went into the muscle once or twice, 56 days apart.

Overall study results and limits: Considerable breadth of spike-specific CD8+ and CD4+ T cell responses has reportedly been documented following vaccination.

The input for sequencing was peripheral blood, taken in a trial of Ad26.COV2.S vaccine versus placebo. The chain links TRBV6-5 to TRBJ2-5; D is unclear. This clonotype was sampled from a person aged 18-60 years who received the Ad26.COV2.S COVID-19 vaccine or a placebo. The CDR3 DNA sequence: TGTGCCAGCAGTTACCGTGCACTCGGGGAGACCCAGTACTTC. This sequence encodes CASSYRALGETQYF.